This is a list of T cell receptor beta chains from one sample in a study of blood T cell repertoires in COVID-19. Generated by immunoSEQ multiplex PCR, the TCRdb table keeps only in-frame clones and is missing some. Among 240,000 or so clones listed, approximately 90% were seen once. The sequencing input was PBMCs or T cells enriched from blood (not recorded which). The source of these receptors is a man between 45 and 60 years old who had been exposed to COVID-19. CDR3s include the opening cysteine and the closing phenylalanine or tryptophan. The D gene is left open where the match is weak. A clone size is listed for some rows: how often the clone was seen (once, few, many), or a class if it is expanded.

J gene | D gene | clone size | V gene | CDR3 DNA | CDR3 protein
TRBJ2-1 | TRBD1 | . | TRBV6-5 | TGTGCCAGCAGTTTCCGGACAGGGTCGGATAATGAGCAGTTCTTC | CASSFRTGSDNEQFF
TRBJ1-1 | . | . | TRBV28 | TGTGCCAGCAGTTTACCCCCCCTATTTGTACTGGCTGAAGCTTTCTTT | CASSLPPLFVLAEAFF
TRBJ2-1 | TRBD1 | . | TRBV27 | TGTGCCAGCAGTGCAGACAGGGCGCCCTACAATGAGCAGTTCTTC | CASSADRAPYNEQFF
TRBJ2-6 | . | few | TRBV15 | TGTGCCACCAGCAAACAAAGCTCTGGGGCCAACGTCCTGACTTTC | CATSKQSSGANVLTF
TRBJ1-3 | . | once | TRBV5-4 | TGTGCCACCAAACACCCCGCTGGAAACACCATATATTTT | CATKHPAGNTIYF
TRBJ1-2 | . | . | TRBV29-1 | TGCAGCGCCGACTCAGCTGGGTGGGATGGCTACACCTTC | CSADSAGWDGYTF
TRBJ2-3 | TRBD2 | . | TRBV29-1 | TGCAGCGTTGAAGAATCGGCGGGGGGTCGTGTAGATACGCAGTATTTT | CSVEESAGGRVDTQYF
TRBJ2-3 | TRBD2 | once | TRBV9 | TGTGCCAGCAGCGCAGGGACTAGCGGCACAGATACGCAGTATTTT | CASSAGTSGTDTQYF
TRBJ2-5 | . | . | TRBV5-1 | TGCGCCAGCAGCTTGGTAGCCAGCGCGCAAGAGACCCAGTACTTC | CASSLVASAQETQYF
TRBJ2-2 | TRBD1 | . | TRBV7-8 | TGTGCCAGCAGCTTAGTTTTGATCGGACAGGGATCCACCGGGGAGCTGTTTTTT | CASSLVLIGQGSTGELFF
TRBJ2-6 | . | . | TRBV7-2 | TGTGCCAGCAGCCCAGCTGGGGCCAACGTCCTGACTTTC | CASSPAGANVLTF
TRBJ2-1 | . | . | TRBV4-1 | TGCGCCAGCAGCCACCCACCCAGGGGAGTCAATGAGCAGTTCTTC | CASSHPPRGVNEQFF
TRBJ1-6 | . | . | TRBV5-1 | TGCGCCAGCAGCTTATTGCGGAGGAATTCACCCCTCCACTTT | CASSLLRRNSPLHF
TRBJ2-5 | . | . | TRBV20-1 | TGCAGTGCTCAGATAGAGACCCAGTACTTC | CSAQIETQYF
TRBJ2-5 | TRBD1 | . | TRBV29-1 | TGCAGCGTTGAAGTCGGGGTAGGGGGCCTGACCCAGTACTTC | CSVEVGVGGLTQYF
TRBJ2-1 | . | . | TRBV6-4 | TGTGCCAGCAGTGACTCGTGGGGGGACGAGCAGTTCTTC | CASSDSWGDEQFF
TRBJ1-3 | TRBD1 | . | TRBV18 | TGTGCCAGCTCCCCGATGCCGGGACAGGGCGTCGGAAACACCATATATTTT | CASSPMPGQGVGNTIYF
TRBJ1-2 | . | . | TRBV5-5 | TGTGCCAGCAGCTTGGGGTCAGGGGCGTATGGCTACACCTTC | CASSLGSGAYGYTF
TRBJ1-5 | . | . | TRBV19 | TGTGCCAGTAGGTTTAATACTAACGGGGGGAGAACGATTAGCAATCAGCCCCAGCATTTT | CASRFNTNGGRTISNQPQHF
TRBJ1-6 | TRBD1 | . | TRBV18 | TGTGCCAGCTCACCGGTCCAGGGGGCGGGTAATTCACCCCTCCACTTT | CASSPVQGAGNSPLHF
TRBJ1-5 | . | . | TRBV19 | TGTGCCAGTAGTATAGAGAGGGAGGATCAGCCCCAGCATTTT | CASSIEREDQPQHF
TRBJ2-7 | TRBD1 | . | TRBV5-5 | TGTGCCAGCAGTAGACAGGGGTCCTACGAGCAGTACTTC | CASSRQGSYEQYF
TRBJ1-1 | . | . | TRBV12-3/TRBV12-4 | TGTGCCAGCAGTTTAAACAGTAACACTGAAGCTTTCTTT | CASSLNSNTEAFF
TRBJ2-1 | TRBD1 | . | TRBV7-9 | TGTGCCAGCAGCTTCGACAGGGTGCAGTTCTTC | CASSFDRVQFF
TRBJ1-4 | TRBD1 | . | TRBV28 | TGTGCCAGCAGTCCAGAGGGGGCGAGGATTGGAAAACTGTTTTTT | CASSPEGARIGKLFF
TRBJ1-1 | . | . | TRBV10-3 | TGTGCCATCGCTGGTGGGGGGTACAACACTGAAGCTTTCTTT | CAIAGGGYNTEAFF
TRBJ2-1 | TRBD2 | . | TRBV3-1/TRBV3-2 | TGTGCCAGCAGCCAAGTGGCTAGCGGGAGTTATAATGAGCAGTTCTTC | CASSQVASGSYNEQFF
TRBJ2-3 | TRBD2 | . | TRBV11-2 | TGTGCCAGCAGCCTCCCACCGGGACTAGCGGCTAGCACAGATACGCAGTATTTT | CASSLPPGLAASTDTQYF
TRBJ2-1 | . | . | TRBV2 | TGTGCCAGCATCCCCCGGACACAGAACAATGAGCAGTTCTTC | CASIPRTQNNEQFF
TRBJ1-3 | TRBD1 | . | TRBV30 | TGTGCCTGGAGTCAAATGGGACAGTCCATTCCCAATTTT | CAWSQMGQSIPNF